This TCR beta chain was retrieved from a study of shared clonotypes between healthy human individuals. The table came from immunoSEQ multiplex PCR; TCRdb's copy has only in-frame clones and leaves some out. This sample has roughly 770,000 clones, with 90% to 98% found just once. V dropped 3 bases and J dropped 4 bases, with 13 bases sitting between them. The CDR3 is made up of 14 amino acids. Looked up from germline, CDR1 is KGHSH and CDR2 is LQKENI. Naive CD8 cells comprised CD45RO-negative, CCR7-positively selected cells, excluding terminally differentiated effector memory CD45RA+ cells. Material: naive CD8+ T cells sorted from blood. This chain connects TRBV18 to TRBJ2-7; D is undetermined. The TCR sequence derives from a man in his thirties or forties in good health. The CDR3 DNA sequence: TGTGCCAGCTCACCGGGAAGACAAGTTTACGAGCAGTACTTC. Translation: CASSPGRQVYEQYF. The variable domain in full, completed from reference TRBV18 and TRBJ2-7, reads NAGVMQNPRHLVRRRGQEARLRCSPMKGHSHVYWYRQLPEEGLKFMVYLQKENIIDESGMPKERFSAEFPKEGPSILRIQQVVRGDSAAYFCASSPGRQVYEQYFGPGTRLTVT.